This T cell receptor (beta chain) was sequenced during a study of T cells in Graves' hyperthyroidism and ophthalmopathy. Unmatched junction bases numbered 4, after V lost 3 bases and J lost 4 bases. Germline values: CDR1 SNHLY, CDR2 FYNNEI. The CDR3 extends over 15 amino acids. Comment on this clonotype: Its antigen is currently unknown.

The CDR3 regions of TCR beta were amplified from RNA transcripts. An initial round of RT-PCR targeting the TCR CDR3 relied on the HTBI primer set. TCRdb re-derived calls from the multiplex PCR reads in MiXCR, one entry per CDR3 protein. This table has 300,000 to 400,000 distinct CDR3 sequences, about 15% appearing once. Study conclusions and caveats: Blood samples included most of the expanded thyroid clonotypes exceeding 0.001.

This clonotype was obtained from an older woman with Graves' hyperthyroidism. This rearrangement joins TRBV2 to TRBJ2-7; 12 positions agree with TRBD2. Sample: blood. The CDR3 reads CASSDRTSGKYEQYF. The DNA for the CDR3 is TGTGCCAGCAGTGATCGGACTAGCGGGAAGTACGAGCAGTACTTC.